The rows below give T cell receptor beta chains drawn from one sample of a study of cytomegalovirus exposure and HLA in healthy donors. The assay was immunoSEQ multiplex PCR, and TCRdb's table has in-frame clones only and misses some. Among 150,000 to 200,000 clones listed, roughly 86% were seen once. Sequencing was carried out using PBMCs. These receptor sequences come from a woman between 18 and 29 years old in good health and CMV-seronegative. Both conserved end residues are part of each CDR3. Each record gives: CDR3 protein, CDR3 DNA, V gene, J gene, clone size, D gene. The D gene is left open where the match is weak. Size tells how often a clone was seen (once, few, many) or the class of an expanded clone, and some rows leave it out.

CASSYGQGFWMGYTF,TGTGCCAGCAGTTATGGACAGGGTTTCTGGATGGGCTACACCTTC,TRBV6-5,TRBJ1-2,NA,TRBD1
CASSMLVGEDTQYF,TGTGCCAGTAGTATGCTGGTCGGTGAGGATACGCAGTATTTT,TRBV19,TRBJ2-3,NA,NA
CASSPGTGSYGYTF,TGTGCCAGCAGCCCAGGGACAGGGAGCTATGGCTACACCTTC,TRBV5-6,TRBJ1-2,NA,TRBD1
CASSLAPHNEQFF,TGTGCCAGCTCCCTAGCGCCACACAATGAGCAGTTCTTC,TRBV6-1,TRBJ2-1,few,NA
CATEDSLNQPQHF,TGTGCCACCGAGGACAGTTTAAATCAGCCCCAGCATTTT,TRBV6-1,TRBJ1-5,once,NA
CASSEAQRDRKLFF,TGTGCCAGCAGTGAAGCACAAAGGGACAGAAAACTGTTTTTT,TRBV6-1,TRBJ1-4,few,TRBD1
CASSFFPLGQENYGYTF,TGTGCCAGCAGCTTTTTTCCTTTGGGACAGGAAAACTATGGCTACACCTTC,TRBV5-4,TRBJ1-2,NA,TRBD1
CASSSQIRGNYGYTF,TGTGCCAGCAGCTCGCAGATCAGGGGGAACTATGGCTACACCTTC,TRBV7-8,TRBJ1-2,few,TRBD1
CASRTPGGYNEQFF,TGTGCCAGCCGCACCCCCGGCGGTTACAATGAGCAGTTCTTC,TRBV28,TRBJ2-1,few,NA
CSAIIRTDSSEAFF,TGCAGCGCAATAATAAGGACAGATTCCTCTGAAGCTTTCTTT,TRBV29-1,TRBJ1-1,NA,NA
CASSYSSGKSGYTF,TGTGCCAGCAGTTACTCATCGGGGAAGAGTGGCTACACCTTC,TRBV6-6,TRBJ1-2,few,NA
CASSMRRAYEQYF,TGTGCCAGTAGTATGCGGCGGGCCTACGAGCAGTACTTC,TRBV19,TRBJ2-7,once,NA
CASRLLGSTYEQYF,TGTGCCAGCAGGCTCCTCGGTTCCACCTACGAGCAGTACTTC,TRBV6-5,TRBJ2-7,once,NA
CASSMGLAGETQYF,TGTGCCAGTAGTATGGGACTAGCGGGAGAAACCCAGTACTTC,TRBV19,TRBJ2-5,NA,TRBD2
CASSPEAYEQYF,TGTGCCAGCTCACCAGAGGCCTACGAGCAGTACTTC,TRBV18,TRBJ2-7,NA,NA